The TCR beta chain described here comes from a study of T cells in localized non-small cell lung cancer. Findings of the study overall: Adjacent lung had a median roughly 58 of the 100 largest tumor clones. Sequencing covered just one tumor region, so heterogeneity cannot be ruled out. Uninvolved adjacent lung showed higher T cell clonality than tumor.

With regard to this clone: Antigen: not known.

The assay was immunoSEQ multiplex PCR, and TCRdb's table has in-frame clones only and misses some. There are 7,000 or so clones in the sample; approximately 50% occur only once, and more than 2.5% lies in the top ten. V was clipped by 2 bases and J by 3 bases, with 10 bases between them. The CDR3 is 15 amino acids. In germline, CDR1 is MNHGY, CDR2 SAAAGT. The sample was lymph node tissue, taken before any cancer treatment. This chain uses TRBV6-8 with TRBJ2-2, with TRBD1 as a possible D gene (5 bases). The sequence came from a female donor older than 55 with stage I lung adenocarcinoma. The CDR3 protein is CASSYTMTDTGELFF. The CDR3 DNA sequence: TGTGCCAGCAGTTACACAATGACAGACACCGGGGAGCTGTTTTTT.